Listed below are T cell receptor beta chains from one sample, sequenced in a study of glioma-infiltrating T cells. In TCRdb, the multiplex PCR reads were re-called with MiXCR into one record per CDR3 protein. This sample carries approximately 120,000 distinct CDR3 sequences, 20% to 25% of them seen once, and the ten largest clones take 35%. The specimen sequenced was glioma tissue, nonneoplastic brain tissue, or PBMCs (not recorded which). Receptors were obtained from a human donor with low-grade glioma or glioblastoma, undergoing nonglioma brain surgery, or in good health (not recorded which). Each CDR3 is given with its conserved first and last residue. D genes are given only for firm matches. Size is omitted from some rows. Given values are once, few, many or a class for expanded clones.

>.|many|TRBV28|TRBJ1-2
TGTGCCAGCAGTCCTCCGGGAGGAGTTGGCTACACCTTC
CASSPPGGVGYTF
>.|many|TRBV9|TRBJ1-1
TGTGCCAGCAGCCAGGGACTAGCGAACACTGAAGCTTTCTTT
CASSQGLANTEAFF
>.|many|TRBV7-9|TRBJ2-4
TGTGCCAGCAGCTTAGCCGAGAAAATTCAGTACTTC
CASSLAEKIQYF
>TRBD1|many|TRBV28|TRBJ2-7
TGTGCCAGCAGTTTACAGACAGGGAAAAACGAGCAGTACTTC
CASSLQTGKNEQYF
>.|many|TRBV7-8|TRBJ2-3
TGTGCCAGCAGCTTATGGCTCTTGGGCACAGATACGCAGTATTTT
CASSLWLLGTDTQYF
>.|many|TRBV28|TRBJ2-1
TGTGCCAGCAGTCTCAGCTCCTACAATGAGCAGTTCTTC
CASSLSSYNEQFF
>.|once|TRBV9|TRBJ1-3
TGTGCTTCTAAGTCCAGTCCCGAAAACACCATATATTTT
CASKSSPENTIYF
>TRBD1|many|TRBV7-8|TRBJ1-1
TGTGCCAGCAGCCGGGACAGGAGGGCTGAAGCTTTCTTT
CASSRDRRAEAFF
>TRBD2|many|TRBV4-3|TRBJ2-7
TGCGCCAGCAGCCAAGTGGGGCATGCGGGAGGCCCCTACGAGCAGTACTTC
CASSQVGHAGGPYEQYF
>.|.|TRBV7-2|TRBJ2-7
TGTGCCAGCATTTTGTATTACGAGCAGTACTTC
CASILYYEQYF
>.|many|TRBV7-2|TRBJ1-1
TGTGCCAGCAGCTTAGAGATAAGATTTGAAGCTTTCTTT
CASSLEIRFEAFF
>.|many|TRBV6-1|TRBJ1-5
TGTGCCAGCAGTTCCCAAAATCAGCCCCAGCATTTT
CASSSQNQPQHF
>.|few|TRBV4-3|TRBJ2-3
TGCGCCAGCAGCCAAGATCAAAGGACAGATACGCAGTATTTT
CASSQDQRTDTQYF
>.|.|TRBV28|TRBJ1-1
TGTGCCAGCAGCCCCTTTTGGGGGACTGACACTGAAGCTTTCTTT
CASSPFWGTDTEAFF
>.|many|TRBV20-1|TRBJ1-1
TGCAGTGCTAGTTCGGAGAACACTGAAGCTTTCTTT
CSASSENTEAFF
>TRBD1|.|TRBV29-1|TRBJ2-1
TGCAGCGTGGGGACAGGGACCTACAATGAGCAGTTCTTC
CSVGTGTYNEQFF
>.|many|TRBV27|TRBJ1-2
TGTGCCAGCAGTTTGGAGGGTAGCTATGGCTACACCTTC
CASSLEGSYGYTF
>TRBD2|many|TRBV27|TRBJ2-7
TGTGCCAGCAGTTTTAGTCCCATAGCGGGGATCTACGAGCAGTACTTC
CASSFSPIAGIYEQYF
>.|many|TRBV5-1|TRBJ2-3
TGCGCCAGCGGGGTAGGACAGCTCACAGATACGCAGTATTTT
CASGVGQLTDTQYF
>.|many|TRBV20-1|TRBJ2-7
TGCAGTGCTAGAGGACCCTACGAGCAGTACTTC
CSARGPYEQYF
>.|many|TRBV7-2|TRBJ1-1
TGTGCCAGCAGCCCAACCGCGGCGGGCGCAGCTTTCTTT
CASSPTAAGAAFF
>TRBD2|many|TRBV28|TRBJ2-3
TGTGCCAGCAGTCTGACCCTAGCGGGAGGTATAGATACGCAGTATTTT
CASSLTLAGGIDTQYF
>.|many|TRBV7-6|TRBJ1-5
TGTGCCAGCAGCTTAGCGCGAGGGGGGATTGAGCAGCCCCAGCATTTT
CASSLARGGIEQPQHF
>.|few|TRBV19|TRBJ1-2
TGTGCCAGTAGTATTTACACCGGCGGAGGGTATGGCTACACCTTC
CASSIYTGGGYGYTF
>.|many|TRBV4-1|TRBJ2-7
TGCGCCAGCAGCGTTGGCAGGGGCTACGAGCAGTACTTC
CASSVGRGYEQYF
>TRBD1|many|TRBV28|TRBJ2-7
TGTGCCAGCATGGGACAGCCGACTATCTACGAGCAGTACTTC
CASMGQPTIYEQYF
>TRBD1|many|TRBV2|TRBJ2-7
TGTGCCAACGGACAGGTCTTAACCTACGAGCAGTACTTC
CANGQVLTYEQYF
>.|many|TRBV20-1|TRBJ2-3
TGCAGTGCTAGAGATCTTCGGGGGGCCAGTGATACGCAGTATTTT
CSARDLRGASDTQYF
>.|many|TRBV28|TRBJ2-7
TGTGCCAGCAGTTCTCCCGGGCAGGGTATCGACGAGCAGTACTTC
CASSSPGQGIDEQYF
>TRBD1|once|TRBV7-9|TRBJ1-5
TGTGCCAGCAGACTCCCACCGGGACAGTCCAATCAGCCCCAGCATTTT
CASRLPPGQSNQPQHF
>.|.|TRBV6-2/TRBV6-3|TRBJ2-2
TGTGCCAGCAGTTCAGACACCTGCGGTCACCCTGGGGAGCTGTTTTTT
CASSSDTCGHPGELFF
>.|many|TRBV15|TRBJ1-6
TGTGCCACCAGCAGAGATCCTTATTCACCCCTCCACTTT
CATSRDPYSPLHF
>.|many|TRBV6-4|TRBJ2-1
TGTGCCAGCAGCCGGGACACCCACAATGAGCAGTTCTTC
CASSRDTHNEQFF
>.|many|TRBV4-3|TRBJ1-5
TGCGCCAGCAGCCAAGTCCGGGGGGCTGGGGGCAATCAGCCCCAGCATTTT
CASSQVRGAGGNQPQHF
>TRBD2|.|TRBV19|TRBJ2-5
TGTGCCAGTAGTGCCGGGACTACGAGTGAGACCCAGTACTTC
CASSAGTTSETQYF
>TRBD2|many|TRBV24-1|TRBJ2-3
TGTGCCACCGGCGGGGGGAGCACAGATACGCAGTATTTT
CATGGGSTDTQYF
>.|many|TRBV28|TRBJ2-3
TGTGCCAGCAGTCCAATGGGGCGAGGGGGCACAGATACGCAGTATTTT
CASSPMGRGGTDTQYF
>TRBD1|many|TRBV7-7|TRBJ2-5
TGTGCCAGCAGCTCGACAGGGTTGGGACAAGAGACCCAGTACTTC
CASSSTGLGQETQYF
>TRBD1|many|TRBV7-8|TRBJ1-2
TGTGCCAGCAGCCCGACGGGACAGTCCTATGGCTACACCTTC
CASSPTGQSYGYTF
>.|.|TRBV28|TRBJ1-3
TGTGCCAACAGGTCTACTGGAAACACAATATATTTT
CANRSTGNTIYF
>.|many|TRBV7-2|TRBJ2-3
TGTGCCAGCAGCTTAGCGGGGGGCAACACAGATACGCAGTATTTT
CASSLAGGNTDTQYF
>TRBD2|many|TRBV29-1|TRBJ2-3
TGCAGCGTCCTGGGAGGGATCCCGCCTACAGATACGCAGTATTTT
CSVLGGIPPTDTQYF
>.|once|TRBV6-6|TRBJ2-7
TGTGCCAGCAGCGCCGGGGTCAACCACGAGCGGTACTTC
CASSAGVNHERYF
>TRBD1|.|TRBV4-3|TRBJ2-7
TGCGCCAGCGCGAGGACAGGGGCCGGAAGGCGCTCCTACGAGCAGTACTTC
CASARTGAGRRSYEQYF
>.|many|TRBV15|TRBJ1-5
TGTGCCACCAGCATCCGGACTCAGCCCCAGCATTTT
CATSIRTQPQHF
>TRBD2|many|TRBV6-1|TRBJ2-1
TGTGCCAGCAGTTACGACGGGAGGGCCGACGAGCAGTTCTTC
CASSYDGRADEQFF
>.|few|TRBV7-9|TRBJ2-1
TGTGCCAGCAGCTTAGCTAGGCACAATGAGCAGTTCTTC
CASSLARHNEQFF
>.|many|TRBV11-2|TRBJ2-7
TGTGCCAGCAGCTTAGCCCCAGGGAGCTCCTACGAGCAGTACTTC
CASSLAPGSSYEQYF
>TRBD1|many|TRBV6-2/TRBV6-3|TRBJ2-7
TGTGCCAGCAGTGACCCCGGGACAGGAGAGAACTACGCGCAGTACTTC
CASSDPGTGENYAQYF
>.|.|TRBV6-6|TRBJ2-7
TGTTCCGGCAGTGACAGTTCCTACGAGCAGTACTTC
CSGSDSSYEQYF
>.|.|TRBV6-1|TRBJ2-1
TGTGCCAGTTCAGAAGGTCTGAACGAGCAGTTCTTC
CASSEGLNEQFF
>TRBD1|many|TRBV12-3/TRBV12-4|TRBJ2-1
TGTGCCAGCAGAAAACAGGGGTACAATGAGCAGTTCTTC
CASRKQGYNEQFF
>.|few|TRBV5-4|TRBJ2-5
TGTGCCAGCAGCTCAGACCTAACAGCCATGGAGACCCAGTACTTC
CASSSDLTAMETQYF
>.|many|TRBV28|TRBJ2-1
TGTGCCAGCAGCCCAATCCACTCCTACAATGAGCAGTTCTTC
CASSPIHSYNEQFF
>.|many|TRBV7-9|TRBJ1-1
TGTGCCAGCAGTTTTAATGCGGAAGACGAAGCTTTCTTT
CASSFNAEDEAFF
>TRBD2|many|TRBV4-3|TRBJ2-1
TGCGCCAGCAGCCAACGAATCGGACTAGCGGGAGGTAGCGGTATCGAGCAGTTCTTC
CASSQRIGLAGGSGIEQFF
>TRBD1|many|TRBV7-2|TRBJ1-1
TGTGCCAGCAGCCCAGGACAGGGCAGGATCATGAACACTGAAGCTTTCTTT
CASSPGQGRIMNTEAFF